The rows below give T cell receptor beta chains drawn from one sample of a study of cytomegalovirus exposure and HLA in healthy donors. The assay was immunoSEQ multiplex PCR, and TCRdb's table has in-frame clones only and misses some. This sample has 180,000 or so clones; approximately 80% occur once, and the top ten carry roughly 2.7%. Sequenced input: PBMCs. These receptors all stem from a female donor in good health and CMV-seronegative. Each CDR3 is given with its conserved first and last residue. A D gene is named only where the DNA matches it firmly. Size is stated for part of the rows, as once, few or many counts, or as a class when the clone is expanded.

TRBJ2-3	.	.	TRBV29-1	CSADRSVADTQYF	TGCAGCGCCGACAGGTCTGTCGCAGATACGCAGTATTTT
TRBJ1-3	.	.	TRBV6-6	CASSYGTSGNTIYF	TGTGCCAGCAGTTACGGGACTTCTGGAAACACCATATATTTT
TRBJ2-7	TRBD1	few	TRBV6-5	CASRYTGTGGYEQYF	TGTGCCAGCAGATACACCGGGACAGGGGGCTACGAGCAGTACTTC
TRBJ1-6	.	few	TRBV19	CASSMVGGREKSPLHF	TGTGCCAGTAGTATGGTCGGCGGTCGGGAGAAATCACCCCTCCACTTT
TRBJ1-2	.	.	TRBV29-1	CSAGRRGDDGYTF	TGCAGCGCAGGCCGCAGGGGAGACGATGGCTACACCTTC
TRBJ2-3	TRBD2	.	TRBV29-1	CSAQRLAGSTDTQYF	TGCAGCGCGCAAAGACTAGCGGGTAGCACAGATACGCAGTATTTT
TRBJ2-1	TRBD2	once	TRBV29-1	CSVLGGGPYNEQFF	TGCAGCGTGTTAGGCGGGGGGCCCTACAATGAGCAGTTCTTC
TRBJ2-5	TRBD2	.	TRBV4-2	CASSQEWAGVSPETQYF	TGTGCCAGCAGCCAAGAATGGGCGGGAGTTTCTCCAGAGACCCAGTACTTC
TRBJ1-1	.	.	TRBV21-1	CAGWVNTEAFF	TGTGCGGGCTGGGTTAACACTGAAGCTTTCTTT
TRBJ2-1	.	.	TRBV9	CASSVDPRGNEQFF	TGTGCCAGCAGCGTAGACCCCAGGGGCAATGAGCAGTTCTTC
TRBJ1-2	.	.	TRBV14	CASSQGGHYGYTF	TGTGCCAGCAGCCAAGGAGGGCACTATGGCTACACCTTC
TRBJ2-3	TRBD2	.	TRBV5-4	CASSLRLAGSTDTQYF	TGTGCCAGCAGCCTGAGACTAGCGGGTAGCACAGATACGCAGTATTTT
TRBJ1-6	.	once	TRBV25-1	CASSGTQYNSPLHF	TGTGCCAGCAGTGGGACACAGTATAATTCACCCCTCCACTTT
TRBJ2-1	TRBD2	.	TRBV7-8	CASSFRRESRLEQFF	TGTGCCAGCAGCTTCCGGCGGGAGAGCCGCCTAGAGCAGTTCTTC
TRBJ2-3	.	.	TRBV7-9	CSSSSRVDLSGNTHTQYF	TGTTCCAGCAGCTCCCGGGTCGACCTAAGTGGTAACACACATACGCAGTATTTT
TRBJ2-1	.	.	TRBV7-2	CASSSRQPGGNEQFF	TGTGCCAGCAGCTCGCGGCAACCTGGAGGCAATGAGCAGTTCTTC
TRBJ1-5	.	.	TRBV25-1	CASSEYTQGQPQHF	TGTGCCAGCAGTGAATATACCCAGGGTCAGCCCCAGCATTTT
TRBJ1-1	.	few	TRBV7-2	CASSLGGGYAFF	TGTGCCAGCAGCTTAGGGGGGGGCTATGCTTTCTTT
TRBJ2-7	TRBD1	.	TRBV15	CATMPGQGAYEQYF	TGTGCCACCATGCCGGGACAGGGTGCCTACGAGCAGTACTTC
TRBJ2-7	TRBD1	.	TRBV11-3	CASSLPGQGPSYEQYF	TGTGCCAGCAGCTTGCCGGGACAGGGGCCTTCCTACGAGCAGTACTTC
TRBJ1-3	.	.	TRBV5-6	CASSLLGNSRNTIYF	TGTGCCAGCAGCTTGTTGGGTAACAGTCGGAACACCATATATTTT
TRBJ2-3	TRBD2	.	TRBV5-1	CASSPGLVTDTQYF	TGCGCCAGCAGCCCTGGACTAGTCACAGATACGCAGTATTTT
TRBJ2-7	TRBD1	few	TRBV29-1	CSVHLGGSDSYEQYF	TGCAGCGTCCATTTAGGGGGCTCGGACTCCTACGAGCAGTACTTC
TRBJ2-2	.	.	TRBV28	CASKWGETGELFF	TGTGCCAGCAAATGGGGGGAGACCGGGGAGCTGTTTTTT
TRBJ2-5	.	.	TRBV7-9	CASSPQGTQYF	TGTGCCAGCAGCCCTCAGGGGACCCAGTACTTC
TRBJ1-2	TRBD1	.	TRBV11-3	CASSLATTMDREHGYTF	TGTGCCAGCAGCTTAGCCACCACCATGGACAGGGAACATGGCTACACCTTC
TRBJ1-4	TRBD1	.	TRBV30	CAWSVSYRGLEKLFF	TGTGCCTGGAGTGTATCCTACAGGGGGTTAGAAAAACTGTTTTTT
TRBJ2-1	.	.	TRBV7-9	CASSLALENEQFF	TGTGCCAGCAGCTTAGCTCTGGAGAATGAGCAGTTCTTC
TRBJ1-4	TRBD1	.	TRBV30	CAWSQPRDRNNEKLFF	TGTGCCTGGAGCCAGCCCCGGGACAGAAATAATGAAAAACTGTTTTTT
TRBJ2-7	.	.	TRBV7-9	CASSPWGVFSSLSLEQYF	TGTGCCAGCAGCCCATGGGGGGTCTTTTCTTCTCTATCGTTGGAGCAGTACTTC
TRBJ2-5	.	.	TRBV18	CASSPPGRDQETQYF	TGTGCCAGCTCACCACCGGGCAGGGACCAAGAGACCCAGTACTTC
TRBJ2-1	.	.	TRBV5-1	CASSSQGNEQFF	TGCGCCAGCAGCTCACAGGGTAATGAGCAGTTCTTC
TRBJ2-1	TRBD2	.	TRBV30	CAWSGPGTSGGLSSYNEQFF	TGTGCCTGGAGTGGCCCCGGGACTAGCGGGGGGTTAAGCTCCTACAATGAGCAGTTCTTC
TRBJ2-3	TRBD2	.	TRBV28	CASSSSSGTGTDTQYF	TGTGCCAGCAGTTCGTCTAGCGGGACGGGGACAGATACGCAGTATTTT
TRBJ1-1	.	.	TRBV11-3	CASSLGGGPSMNTEAFF	TGTGCCAGCAGCTTAGGCGGGGGGCCAAGCATGAACACTGAAGCTTTCTTT
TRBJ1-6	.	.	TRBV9	CASSVATPLNSPLHF	TGTGCCAGCAGCGTAGCTACCCCTTTAAATTCACCCCTCCACTTT
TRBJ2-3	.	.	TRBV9	CASSVFRTDTQYF	TGTGCCAGCAGCGTATTCCGTACAGATACGCAGTATTTT
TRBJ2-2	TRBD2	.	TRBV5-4	CASSFPASGTNTGELFF	TGTGCCAGCAGCTTCCCCGCTAGCGGGACGAACACCGGGGAGCTGTTTTTT
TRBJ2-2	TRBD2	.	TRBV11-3	CASSSSRLAGNTGELFF	TGTGCCAGCAGCTCCTCCAGACTAGCGGGGAACACCGGGGAGCTGTTTTTT
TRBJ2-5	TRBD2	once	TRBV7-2	CASSLGPPASGQETQYF	TGTGCCAGCAGCTTAGGGCCCCCGGCTAGCGGCCAAGAGACCCAGTACTTC
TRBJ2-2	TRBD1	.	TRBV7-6	CASSLAPGQGIGELFF	TGTGCCAGCAGCTTAGCTCCGGGACAGGGAATCGGGGAGCTGTTTTTT
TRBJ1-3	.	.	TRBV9	CASSEESPPSGNTIYF	TGTGCCAGCAGCGAGGAGTCACCTCCCTCTGGAAACACCATATATTTT
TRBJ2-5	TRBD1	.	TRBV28	CASSDGTGAKTQYF	TGTGCCAGCAGTGACGGGACAGGGGCAAAGACCCAGTACTTC
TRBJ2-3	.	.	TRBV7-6	CASSLVGGYTDTQYF	TGTGCCAGCAGCTTAGTAGGCGGATACACAGATACGCAGTATTTT